This entry lists 27 T cell receptor beta chains sequenced from one sample in a study of shared clonotypes between healthy human individuals. Clones were sequenced by immunoSEQ multiplex PCR, and TCRdb holds only the in-frame ones, with some missing. The data show 450,000 to 700,000 clones, roughly 95% seen once. Naive CD8 cells lacked CD45RO, underwent positive selection for CCR7 and left out terminally differentiated effector memory CD45RA+ cells. The sequencing sample was made of naive CD8+ T cells sorted from blood. These receptors originate from a woman aged 30 to 39 in good health.

The chain is built from TRBV2 and TRBJ2-7, with TRBD2 matching over 8 bases. The CDR3 has 13 residues. The germline V gene encodes CDR1 SNHLY and CDR2 FYNNEI. Trimming removed 7 bases from V and 3 bases from J; junction bases left unmatched: 5. The CDR3 region is CASNSGGGYEQYF. For the CDR3, the DNA is TGTGCCAGCAACTCGGGAGGGGGCTACGAGCAGTACTTC.

V gene TRBV19 combines with J gene TRBJ2-7, with unresolved D. From germline, CDR1 is LNHDA and CDR2 SQIVND (reference sequence). Trimming pared 5 bases from V and 0 bases from J, leaving 14 bases between. This CDR3 comprises 15 residues. The CDR3 sequence: CASSPIPKSSYEQYF. Here the CDR3 DNA reads TGTGCCAGTAGTCCTATCCCAAAAAGCTCCTACGAGCAGTACTTC.

The rearrangement links TRBV9 to TRBJ2-7, with TRBD1 matching over 8 bases. CDR3 length: 12 amino acids. The germline V gene has CDR1 SGDLS and CDR2 YYNGEE. J lost 6 bases, V lost 4 bases, and 3 bases had no gene match. DNA of the CDR3: TGTGCCAGCAGCCCGACAGGGGTCGAGCAGTACTTC. It specifies CASSPTGVEQYF.

The chain couples TRBV2 to TRBJ1-2; TRBD1 agrees at 8 bases. This CDR3 region has 15 residues. Trimming at V came to 8 bases and at J to 4 bases, leaving 12 bases not matched to a gene. In germline, CDR1 is SNHLY, CDR2 FYNNEI. CDR3 coding DNA: TGTGCCAGCCGGAATCTGGACAGGGAGGTCTATGGCTACACCTTC. It codes for CASRNLDREVYGYTF. The complete variable domain, with remaining parts taken from reference TRBV2 and TRBJ1-2, reads EPEVTQTPSHQVTQMGQEVILRCVPISNHLYFYWYRQILGQKVEFLVSFYNNEISEKSEIFDDQFSVERPDGSNFTLKIRSTKLEDSAMYFCASRNLDREVYGYTFGSGTRLTVV.

The chain couples TRBV27 to TRBJ2-1; D might be TRBD2 (5 bases). Germline CDR1 and CDR2: MNHEY and SMNVEV (reference sequence). Trimming took off 7 bases at V and 4 bases at J, with 11 bases between the two ends. The CDR3 consists of 13 residues. In nucleotides, the CDR3 is TGTGCCAGCAACAGCGGAGCTTACAATGAGCAGTTCTTC. The encoded protein is CASNSGAYNEQFF.

The chain combines TRBV28 with TRBJ2-7; 10 nucleotides agree with TRBD2. The V gene end was trimmed by 6 bases and the J gene end by 3 bases; junction bases not matched to a gene: 5. The CDR3 has 14 residues. Germline CDR1 and CDR2: MDHEN and SYDVKM. CDR3 region: CASRDLAGVYEQYF. Written as DNA, the CDR3 is TGTGCCAGCAGGGACCTAGCGGGAGTCTACGAGCAGTACTTC.

This chain joins TRBV28 and TRBJ2-1; D is ambiguous. This CDR3 has 12 amino acids. V was clipped by 3 bases and J by 4 bases, with 4 bases between them. Looked up from germline, CDR1 is MDHEN and CDR2 is SYDVKM. CDR3 protein: CASSFKYNEQFF. CDR3 bases: TGTGCCAGCAGTTTTAAGTACAATGAGCAGTTCTTC.

The rearrangement links TRBV10-2 to TRBJ2-1, with 9 bases aligning to TRBD2. Germline trimming cut 8 bases from V and 5 bases from J; bases unmatched to any gene: 7. This CDR3 is 14 amino acids long. Per germline, CDR1 WSHSY and CDR2 SAAADI. The CDR3 DNA is TGCGCCAGCGGCCTAGCGGGAAACGACAATGAGCAGTTCTTC. Its translation: CASGLAGNDNEQFF.

The chain links TRBV25-1 to TRBJ2-7, with 10 bases that match TRBD2. The CDR3 spans 16 residues. Trimming cost V 2 bases and J 3 bases; bases outside gene matches: 7. Germline V CDR1 and CDR2: MGHDK, SYGVNS. In DNA form, the CDR3 reads TGTGCCAGCAGTGAACATCAGCGGGAGGGCGTCTACGAGCAGTACTTC. Its translation is CASSEHQREGVYEQYF.

The chain carries TRBV5-1 and TRBJ2-1; 14 nucleotides align to TRBD2. Losses at the gene ends were 2 bases for V and 0 bases for J; bases not matched to a gene: 10. Germline CDR1 and CDR2: SGHRS and YFSETQ. This CDR3 is 20 amino acids long. The CDR3 region is CASSLNPGLAGESSYNEQFF. In DNA form, the CDR3 reads TGCGCCAGCAGCTTAAACCCGGGACTAGCGGGGGAAAGCTCCTACAATGAGCAGTTCTTC.

This clone appeared a single time. The gene calls are TRBV14 and TRBJ2-7; D remains ambiguous. Trimming pared 4 bases from V and 3 bases from J, leaving 4 bases between. The CDR3 loop spans 11 amino acids. Germline V lookup: CDR1 SGHDN, CDR2 FVKESK. This chain's CDR3 is CASSLHYEQYF. In DNA form, the CDR3 reads TGTGCCAGCAGCCTGCACTACGAGCAGTACTTC. Together with reference TRBV14 and TRBJ2-7, the CDR3 gives the full variable domain: EAGVTQFPSHSVIEKGQTVTLRCDPISGHDNLYWYRRVMGKEIKFLLHFVKESKQDESGMPNNRFLAERTGGTYSTLKVQPAELEDSGVYFCASSLHYEQYFGPGTRLTVT.

The chain has TRBV19 and TRBJ1-1; D uncertain. Germline V lookup: CDR1 LNHDA, CDR2 SQIVND (reference sequence). Trimming left V 6 bases short and J 1 base short, with 6 bases between. The CDR3 is made up of 12 amino acids. Written as DNA, the CDR3 is TGTGCCAGTAGAAAGGGGAACACTGAAGCTTTCTTT. Its translation: CASRKGNTEAFF.

This rearrangement joins TRBV19 to TRBJ2-6; TRBD2 matches at 9 bases. With 3 bases clipped from V and 4 bases from J, the junction kept 16 bases outside the gene matches. The germline CDR1 and CDR2 sequences are LNHDA and SQIVND (reference sequence). The CDR3 contains 20 residues. CDR3 amino acids: CASSIFAGGGMTFGANVLTF. CDR3 in DNA: TGTGCCAGTAGTATTTTCGCGGGAGGGGGGATGACCTTCGGGGCCAACGTCCTGACTTTC.

This clone was seen just once. The chain joins TRBV19 to TRBJ2-7, with TRBD2 matching over 10 bases. The V and J ends lost 0 bases and 6 bases, in that order; junction bases with no gene match: 5. CDR3 length: 15 residues. CDR1 and CDR2 (germline): LNHDA, SQIVND (reference sequence). The CDR3 region has the DNA TGTGCCAGTAGTATAGATTTCCTAGCGGGAGCCGAGCAGTACTTC. Translation gives CASSIDFLAGAEQYF.

The gene calls are TRBV29-1 and TRBJ2-7; D may be TRBD2 (5 bases). This CDR3 spans 14 amino acids. V lost 0 bases and J 4 bases, leaving 13 bases between the germline ends. From germline, CDR1 is SQVTM and CDR2 ANQGSEA. The CDR3 here is CSVEDPSGLYEQYF. In DNA, the CDR3 is TGCAGCGTTGAAGACCCGTCTGGACTTTACGAGCAGTACTTC.

For this clone: The same CDR3 can be traced to other DNA sequences in this sample. The rearrangement links TRBV28 to TRBJ1-2, with D uncertain. Trimming stripped 5 bases from V and 0 bases from J, with 4 bases between. This CDR3 region has 12 residues. Germline V CDR1 and CDR2: MDHEN, SYDVKM. Written as DNA, the CDR3 is TGTGCCAGCAGTGCGTCTAACTATGGCTACACCTTC. This gives the protein CASSASNYGYTF.

This clone was found once. The chain links TRBV27 to TRBJ2-5, with D possibly being TRBD1 (5 bases). The DNA end is more similar to TRBJ2-7, so the J call may be wrong. There are 12 residues in the CDR3. Germline V gene data show CDR1 as MNHEY and CDR2 as SMNVEV (reference sequence). In nucleotides, the CDR3 is TGTGCCAGCATGGGGCAAACCTACGAGCAGTACTTC. This gives the protein CASMGQTYEQYF.

A single count supports this clone. V is TRBV27 and J is TRBJ1-2; 8 bases match TRBD1. The CDR3 is 16 amino acids. Germline trimming cut 5 bases from V and 8 bases from J; bases unmatched to any gene: 16. CDR1 and CDR2 (germline): MNHEY, SMNVEV (reference sequence). CDR3 nucleotide sequence: TGTGCCAGCAGTCCTCTTGGGCGACAGGGGATTGGGGGCTACACCTTC. This gives the protein CASSPLGRQGIGGYTF.

The chain uses TRBV4-1 and TRBJ2-5; D remains unclear. The CDR3 consists of 16 residues. V was clipped by 0 bases and J by 2 bases, with 13 bases between them. Germline loops: CDR1 MGHRA, CDR2 YSYEKL. In DNA, the CDR3 is TGCGCCAGCAGCCAAGACATTAACGGAGCTCAAGAGACCCAGTACTTC. Encoded protein: CASSQDINGAQETQYF.

CDR3: CASSLTSQRPGQANEKLFF. The CDR3 region has the DNA TGTGCCAGCAGCTTAACAAGCCAGCGACCGGGACAGGCTAATGAAAAACTGTTTTTT. The chain links TRBV7-3 to TRBJ1-4; 8 nucleotides line up with TRBD1. The CDR3 length is 19 residues. Losses at the gene ends were 0 bases for V and 3 bases for J; bases not matched to a gene: 12. Germline loops: CDR1 SGHTA, CDR2 FQGTGA. Variable domain in full (rest from reference TRBV7-3 and TRBJ1-4): GAGVSQTPSNKVTEKGKYVELRCDPISGHTALYWYRQSLGQGPEFLIYFQGTGAADDSGLPNDRFFAVRPEGSVSTLKIQRTERGDSAVYLCASSLTSQRPGQANEKLFFGSGTQLSVL.

In nucleotides, the CDR3 is TGTGCCAGCAGCCCCTCCGGGACAGGGTACTACGAGCAGTACTTC. Translated, it gives CASSPSGTGYYEQYF. The chain carries TRBV7-8 and TRBJ2-7; 9 bases map to TRBD1. The CDR3 has 15 amino acids. The V segment lost 5 bases and the J segment 3 bases; nucleotides outside the gene matches: 8. The V gene's germline CDR1 is SGHVS and CDR2 FQNEAQ.

The chain's CDR3 is CASRIAGGPYEQYF. DNA for the CDR3: TGTGCCAGCAGGATCGCAGGAGGCCCTTACGAGCAGTACTTC. The V gene is TRBV27, the J gene TRBJ2-7; TRBD2 might be the D (5 bases). Trimming left V 6 bases short and J 4 bases short, with 16 bases between. The CDR3 sequence is 14 residues long. Germline CDR1 and CDR2: MNHEY and SMNVEV (reference sequence).

The chain couples TRBV19 to TRBJ1-1, with D unresolved. The CDR3 is 15 residues long. V was trimmed by 4 bases and J by 2 bases, leaving 14 bases between them. Germline CDR1 and CDR2: LNHDA and SQIVND (reference sequence). The CDR3 bases are TGTGCCAGTAGTAACCTAATCTCCGGAAACACTGAAGCTTTCTTT. This sequence encodes CASSNLISGNTEAFF.

The chain joins TRBV6-5 to TRBJ2-3, with TRBD2 matching 8 bases. V shed 9 bases, J shed 2 bases, and the junction held 10 bases outside the gene matches. Germline V gene sequence: CDR1 MNHEY, CDR2 SVGAGI. This CDR3 has 15 residues. This CDR3 is CASSRSSGPTDTQYF. CDR3 DNA sequence: TGTGCCAGTTCCAGATCTAGCGGGCCCACAGATACGCAGTATTTT.

The chain recombines TRBV29-1 with TRBJ1-1; TRBD1 aligns across 8 bases. J was trimmed by 5 bases and V by 6 bases; bases with no gene match: 5. The germline CDR1 and CDR2 sequences are SQVTM and ANQGSEA. CDR3 size: 12 residues. The CDR3 is CSVGQVGTEAFF. CDR3 DNA: TGCAGCGTGGGACAGGTTGGAACTGAAGCTTTCTTT.

The V gene is TRBV28, the J gene TRBJ2-7, with a possible D match to TRBD1 (6 bases). The CDR3 consists of 16 residues. CDR1 is MDHEN and CDR2 is SYDVKM in the germline V gene. Trimming pared 2 bases from V and 4 bases from J, leaving 18 bases between. In DNA, the CDR3 is TGTGCCAGCAGTTTAGGACTGGGGACACTCCTTTACGAGCAGTACTTC. Translated: CASSLGLGTLLYEQYF. The whole variable domain, remainder taken from reference TRBV28 and TRBJ2-7, is DVKVTQSSRYLVKRTGEKVFLECVQDMDHENMFWYRQDPGLGLRLIYFSYDVKMKEKGDIPEGYSVSREKKERFSLILESASTNQTSMYLCASSLGLGTLLYEQYFGPGTRLTVT.

The chain uses TRBV27 and TRBJ2-5; the D gene is possibly TRBD1 (5 bases). The last part of the DNA fits TRBJ2-7 better; the J call may be wrong. Germline CDR1 MNHEY, CDR2 SMNVEV (reference sequence). The CDR3 totals 12 residues. The CDR3, as DNA: TGTGCCAGCAGTTTTACAGGCTACGAGCAGTACTTC. The encoded protein is CASSFTGYEQYF.